This T cell receptor (beta chain) was sequenced for a study of blood T cell repertoires in COVID-19. Background on the study: PBMCs, B-cell-depleted T cells, or T cells provided the cDNA or gDNA that made up the material.

The CDR3 consists of 15 residues. CDR1 and CDR2 from the germline V gene are SGHRS and YFSETQ. The ends lost 1 base at V and 2 bases at J; junction bases unmatched: 1. Clones were sequenced by immunoSEQ multiplex PCR, and TCRdb holds only the in-frame ones, with some missing. The table lists over 200,000 clones, approximately 90% of them singletons. The source is a man younger than 45 with COVID-19, enrolled during active disease. The sequencing input was peripheral blood. V and J are TRBV5-1 and TRBJ1-3, with 9 positions matching TRBD1. The CDR3: CASSLRTGAGNTIYF. Here the CDR3 DNA reads TGCGCCAGCAGCTTGAGGACAGGGGCTGGAAACACCATATATTTT.